This T cell receptor (beta chain) was profiled in a study of tumor-infiltrating lymphocytes in primary liver carcinoma (dated by TCRdb to 2016 to 2017). Some background on the complete study: Roughly 5 patients with histopathologically diagnosed primary liver carcinoma underwent surgical resection in China between November 2015 and 2016. Of the five patients, three men and two women aged 30 to 69 years, four had hepatocellular carcinoma and one had combined HCC and intrahepatic cholangiocarcinoma. The five patients had tumors staged T1-T3 N0M0, with maximum diameters ranging from roughly 4 to 10 cm. Samples yielded roughly 3.5 to 7.13 million productive TCRbeta reads; read depth did not differ significantly between tissue types. Across five regions of each liver tumor, along with adjacent normal tissue and blood, the study brought together TCRbeta repertoire sequencing, expression microarrays and whole-exome sequencing. TCRbeta repertoire sequencing covered 35 or so specimens from 5 patients: around 25 tumor regions, 5 adjacent noncancerous liver tissues and 5 peripheral blood samples. Repertoires from technical replicates were highly reproducible, with mean shared-clone rates roughly 0.87 and correlation coefficients above 0.98. Overall study results and their limits: Only the TCR beta chain was sequenced, so true repertoire diversity is likely underestimated because unpaired alpha chains were not captured. Repertoire overlap was found to be higher between tumor regions (mean approximately 35%) than between tumor-adjacent (approximately 17%) or tumor-blood (around 14%) pairs, consistent with antigen-driven expansion. Bulk unsorted samples precluded comparing CD4+ and CD8+ T cell repertoires. Only four or five patients were included in the study, and the authors note that the findings should be validated in a larger study. The top 250 clones accounted for a significantly greater share of the repertoire in tumors than in blood (p = 0.039).

A constant-region primer and ProtoScript II reverse transcriptase were used to reverse-transcribe TCRbeta-specific cDNA from about 0.55 ug total RNA. Three nested multiplex PCR rounds, following a slightly modified ARM-PCR procedure, were used to build the TCRbeta libraries. The first two PCR rounds used multiplex TRBV1-TRBV30 forward primers with a Cbeta reverse primer, each for approximately 11 cycles. Sample barcodes and Illumina adapters were attached in a final 25-cycle PCR using Deep VentR polymerase. Before sequencing, amplicons of 200-500 bp were gel-purified using a QIAquick gel extraction kit. TCRbeta amplicons were sequenced on an Illumina HiSeq 2500 with 250-bp paired-end reads. As for how the authors treated the data: Reads were quality-trimmed with Trimmomatic v0.33, and paired reads were merged with FLASH v1.2.11 to recover full CDR3 sequences. V, D and J germline segments were assigned to the rearranged TCRbeta sequences using MiGEC v1.2.1b. VDJtools v1.0.0 computed clonotype statistics and Shannon-Wiener diversity indices. To cut down on sampling bias, every analysis after diversity analysis relied on just the 250 most abundant clonotypes from each sample. The public reads were quality trimmed at Q25 with fastp and then assembled into clones with MiXCR by TCRdb, keeping productive beta chains. For every CDR3 protein sequence, its rows merge into one entry that carries the most common genes and DNA. The V and J calls reflect TCRdb's pipeline rather than the authors' work. The sample table records approximately 330,000 distinct CDR3 sequences; less than 70% of these occur just once. The biggest ten clones account for about 6% of the sample.

Blood RNA was extracted from unsorted whole blood with TRIzol reagent; germline DNA came from the DNeasy Blood & Tissue kit. At the time of sampling, the patients were treatment-naive and had chronic HBV infection. Around 3.6 milliliters of peripheral blood were collected into K2EDTA tubes before surgery. Sequences SGHNT (CDR1) and YYREEE (CDR2) are obtained from the germline V gene (reference sequence). Its CDR3 holds 16 amino acids, cysteine through phenylalanine. This entry keeps only the CDR3 DNA: 48 bases, framed from base 1. On this clonotype: What antigen it recognizes has not been identified. A read error is possible here, since a much larger clone lies one base away.

The receptor was isolated from a man aged 40-55 years with primary liver carcinoma and hepatitis B virus infection. The chain is made from TRBV5-4 and TRBJ2-7; the D call is tentative, TRBD1 or TRBD2, as each matches 5 bases. What was sequenced was peripheral blood. The DNA is as follows: TGTGTCAGCAGCTTCGGTACGGGGCAGCCCCCCTACGAGCAGTACTTC. This codes for CVSSFGTGQPPYEQYF.